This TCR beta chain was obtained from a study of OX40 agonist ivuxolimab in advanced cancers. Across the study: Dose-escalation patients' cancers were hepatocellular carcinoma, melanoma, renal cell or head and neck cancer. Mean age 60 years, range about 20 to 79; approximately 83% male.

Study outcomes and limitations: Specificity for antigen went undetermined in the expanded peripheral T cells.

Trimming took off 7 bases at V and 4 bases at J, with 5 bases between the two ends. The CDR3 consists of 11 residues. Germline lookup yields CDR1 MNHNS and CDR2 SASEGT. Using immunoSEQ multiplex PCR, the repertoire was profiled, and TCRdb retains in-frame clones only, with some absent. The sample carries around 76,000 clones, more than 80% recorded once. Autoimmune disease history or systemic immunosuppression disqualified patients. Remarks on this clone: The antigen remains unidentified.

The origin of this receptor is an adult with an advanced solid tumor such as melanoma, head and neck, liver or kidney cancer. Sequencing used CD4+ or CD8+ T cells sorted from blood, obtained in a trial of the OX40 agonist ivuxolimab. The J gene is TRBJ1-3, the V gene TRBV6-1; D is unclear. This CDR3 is CASTNGNTIYF. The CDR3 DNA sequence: TGTGCCAGCACGAACGGAAACACCATATATTTT.